The 17 T cell receptor beta chains given below trace back to one sample, sequenced in a study of blood T cell repertoires in COVID-19. The assay was immunoSEQ multiplex PCR, and TCRdb's table has in-frame clones only and misses some. The sample shows approximately 210,000 clones, 70% to 90% of them seen only once. The sample comprised peripheral blood. These receptors came from a woman between 65 and 79 years old with acute or convalescent COVID-19.

V gene TRBV28 combines with J gene TRBJ2-7; 11 bases map to TRBD2. Trimming removed 2 bases from V and 3 bases from J; junction bases left unmatched: 12. CDR3 length: 18 residues. Germline loops: CDR1 MDHEN, CDR2 SYDVKM. CDR3 sequence: CASSLAFFLAGGHYEQYF. The CDR3 region has the DNA TGTGCCAGCAGTTTAGCCTTCTTCTTAGCGGGAGGGCACTACGAGCAGTACTTC.

This sequence joins TRBV6-1 and TRBJ1-2; 9 bases are shared with TRBD1. The CDR3 consists of 16 residues. Losses at the gene ends were 3 bases for V and 2 bases for J; bases not matched to a gene: 7. Germline CDR1 is MNHNS and CDR2 is SASEGT. The CDR3 bases are TGTGCCAGCAGTGAGGACAGGGGCCCTCGAAACTATGGCTACACCTTC. It translates to CASSEDRGPRNYGYTF.

This clone was picked up one time. This rearrangement joins TRBV9 to TRBJ2-1, with D possibly being TRBD2 (6 bases). This CDR3 has 16 amino acids. V lost 4 bases to trimming and J lost 8 bases, with 22 bases between them. Per germline, CDR1 SGDLS and CDR2 YYNGEE. CDR3 in DNA: TGTGCCAGCAGCCCCCTCATGATGCGGGGTAGCGATGAGCAGTTCTTC. Protein: CASSPLMMRGSDEQFF.

The chain combines TRBV19 with TRBJ1-5, with D possibly being TRBD1 (6 bases). Germline CDR1 reads LNHDA; CDR2 reads SQIVND (reference sequence). This CDR3 is built from 15 residues. The V end lost 4 bases, the J end lost 7 bases, and 17 bases lay between the germline ends. The CDR3 DNA sequence: TGTGCCAGTAGTAGAGTAACAGGGCCAGGGCAGCCCCAGCATTTT. Protein product: CASSRVTGPGQPQHF.

The table lists this clone with a count of one. This CDR3 is CASSIAGTQNSPLHF. The CDR3 DNA reads TGTGCCAGCAGCATCGCCGGGACACAGAATTCACCCCTCCACTTT. The chain is built from TRBV5-4 and TRBJ1-6; D might be TRBD1 (6 bases). With 4 bases removed from V and 7 bases from J, the gap between germline ends came to 15 bases. There are 15 residues in the CDR3. Germline CDR1 and CDR2: SGHNT and YYREEE (reference sequence).

V gene TRBV19 combines with J gene TRBJ1-5, with a tentative D call TRBD1 (6 bases). V was trimmed by 9 bases and J by 0 bases, leaving 15 bases between them. CDR1 and CDR2 (germline): LNHDA, SQIVND (reference sequence). This CDR3 region has 15 residues. This chain's CDR3 is CASLTTGNSNQPQHF. Written as DNA, the CDR3 is TGTGCCAGCCTGACAACAGGGAATAGCAATCAGCCCCAGCATTTT.

The chain carries TRBV14 and TRBJ1-1; possible D gene TRBD1, 6 bases. V lost 4 bases to trimming and J lost 1 base, with 7 bases between them. The germline V gene has CDR1 SGHDN and CDR2 FVKESK. The CDR3 covers 13 residues. The CDR3 sequence is CASSRQENTEAFF. The CDR3 region has the DNA TGTGCCAGCAGCCGACAGGAGAACACTGAAGCTTTCTTT. Looking up the rest from reference TRBV14 and TRBJ1-1 gives the full variable domain: EAGVTQFPSHSVIEKGQTVTLRCDPISGHDNLYWYRRVMGKEIKFLLHFVKESKQDESGMPNNRFLAERTGGTYSTLKVQPAELEDSGVYFCASSRQENTEAFFGQGTRLTVV.

This clone was detected only once. V usage is TRBV6-5 and J usage is TRBJ1-5, with D possibly being TRBD1 (5 bases). Germline CDR1 is MNHEY and CDR2 is SVGAGI. Trimming shortened V by 11 bases and J by 5 bases, and 16 bases separated the two germline ends. The CDR3 runs to 13 residues. The CDR3: CAGGGGVDQPQHF. The CDR3, as DNA: TGTGCCGGCGGGGGAGGGGTGGATCAGCCCCAGCATTTT.

The CDR3 region is CASSPQGVMTDTQYF. The CDR3 nucleotides are TGTGCCAGCTCACCACAGGGGGTTATGACAGATACGCAGTATTTT. V usage is TRBV18 and J usage is TRBJ2-3; possibly TRBD1 for D (6 bases). The CDR3 contains 15 residues. Deletions cut 1 base from V and 3 bases from J, with 11 bases between. Germline V gene lookup returns CDR1 KGHSH and CDR2 LQKENI.

This chain's CDR3 is CASSPGQGAPGANVLTF. CDR3 coding DNA: TGTGCCAGCAGCCCGGGACAGGGGGCGCCGGGGGCCAACGTCCTGACTTTC. The chain uses TRBV11-2 and TRBJ2-6, with 12 positions matching TRBD1. CDR3 size: 17 residues. Germline V CDR1 and CDR2: SGHAT, FQNNGV. V shed 5 bases and J 4 bases; nucleotides not matched to a gene: 6.

This clone was recorded once. The chain combines TRBV5-4 with TRBJ1-6; D remains ambiguous. Germline loops: CDR1 SGHNT, CDR2 YYREEE (reference sequence). The CDR3 spans 14 residues. Trimming took 0 bases from V and 7 from J, leaving 8 bases between them. CDR3 coding DNA: TGTGCCAGCAGCTTGGAACTGCCGAATTCACCCCTCCACTTT. Residues: CASSLELPNSPLHF.

CDR3 sequence reads: CASSLRRQQETQYF. CDR3 in DNA: TGTGCCAGCAGCTTGCGGAGACAGCAAGAGACCCAGTACTTC. This chain uses TRBV5-6 with TRBJ2-5; D might be TRBD1 (5 bases). The CDR3 runs 14 residues. Germline V gives CDR1 SGHDT, CDR2 YYEEEE. Trimming stripped 1 base from V and 2 bases from J, with 9 bases between. The full variable domain, with the rest looked up from reference TRBV5-6 and TRBJ2-5, is DAGVTQSPTHLIKTRGQQVTLRCSPKSGHDTVSWYQQALGQGPQFIFQYYEEEERQRGNFPDRFSGHQFPNYSSELNVNALLLGDSALYLCASSLRRQQETQYFGPGTRLLVL.

V and J are TRBV24-1 and TRBJ2-3; TRBD2 aligns across 10 bases. CDR1 and CDR2 from the germline V gene are KGHDR and SFDVKD. After removal of 3 bases from V and 1 base from J, the junction contained 3 bases not matched to a gene. This CDR3 has 16 residues. This CDR3 reads CATSDTGLAGTDTQYF. CDR3 nucleotides: TGTGCCACCAGTGATACCGGACTAGCGGGCACAGATACGCAGTATTTT.

This chain links TRBV6-5 with TRBJ1-6; D is unclear. Germline V lookup: CDR1 MNHEY, CDR2 SVGAGI. V lost 6 bases, J lost 3 bases, and 6 bases lay in between. The CDR3 sequence is 13 residues long. CDR3 amino acids: CASREYYNSPLHF. Written as DNA, the CDR3 is TGTGCCAGCAGGGAGTACTATAATTCACCCCTCCACTTT.

The J gene is TRBJ2-7, the V gene TRBV28; TRBD1 agrees at 12 bases. This CDR3 spans 14 amino acids. The V gene end was trimmed by 5 bases and the J gene end by 7 bases; junction bases not matched to a gene: 6. Germline V lookup: CDR1 MDHEN, CDR2 SYDVKM. This chain's CDR3 is CASSPGQGAGEQYF. In nucleotides, the CDR3 is TGTGCCAGCAGTCCGGGACAGGGGGCGGGTGAGCAGTACTTC.

Comment on this clone: Other nucleotide sequences from this sample produce the same CDR3. The chain combines TRBV20-1 with TRBJ1-1; no firm D call. CDR3 length: 11 residues. The germline V gene has CDR1 DFQATT and CDR2 SNEGSKA (reference sequence). V was trimmed by 5 bases and J by 3 bases, leaving 7 bases between them. This CDR3 is CSARRDTEAFF. CDR3 nucleotide sequence: TGCAGTGCTCGCCGGGACACTGAAGCTTTCTTT.

Here the CDR3 DNA reads TGCGCCAGCAGCTTCCAAGACAGGGTGAACACTGAAGCTTTCTTT. Protein: CASSFQDRVNTEAFF. The chain combines TRBV10-1 with TRBJ1-1, with 7 bases that match TRBD1. V was clipped by 6 bases and J by 0 bases; unmatched bases: 7. The length of the CDR3 is 15 residues. The germline V gene encodes CDR1 WNHNN and CDR2 SYGVQD (reference sequence).